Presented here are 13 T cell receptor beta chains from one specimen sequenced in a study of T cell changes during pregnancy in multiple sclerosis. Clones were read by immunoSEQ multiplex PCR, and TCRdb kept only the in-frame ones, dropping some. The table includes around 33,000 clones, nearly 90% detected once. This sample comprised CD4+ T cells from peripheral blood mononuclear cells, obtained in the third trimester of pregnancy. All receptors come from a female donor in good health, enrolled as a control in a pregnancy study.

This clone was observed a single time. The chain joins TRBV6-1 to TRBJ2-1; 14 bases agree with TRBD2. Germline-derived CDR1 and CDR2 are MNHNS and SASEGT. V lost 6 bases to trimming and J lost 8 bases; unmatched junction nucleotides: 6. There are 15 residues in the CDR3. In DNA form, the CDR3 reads TGTGCCAGCAGCGGACTAGCGGGAGGCCAGGATGAGCAGTTCTTC. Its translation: CASSGLAGGQDEQFF.

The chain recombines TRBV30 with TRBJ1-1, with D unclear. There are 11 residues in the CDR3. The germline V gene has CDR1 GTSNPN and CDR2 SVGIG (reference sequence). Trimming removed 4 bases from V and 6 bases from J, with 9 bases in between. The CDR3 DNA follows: TGTGCCTGGACTCGGGTGGCTGAAGCTTTCTTT. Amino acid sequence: CAWTRVAEAFF. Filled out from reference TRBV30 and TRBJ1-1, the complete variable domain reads SQTIHQWPATLVQPVGSPLSLECTVEGTSNPNLYWYRQAAGRGLQLLFYSVGIGQISSEVPQNLSASRPQDRQFILSSKKLLLSDSGFYLCAWTRVAEAFFGQGTRLTVV.

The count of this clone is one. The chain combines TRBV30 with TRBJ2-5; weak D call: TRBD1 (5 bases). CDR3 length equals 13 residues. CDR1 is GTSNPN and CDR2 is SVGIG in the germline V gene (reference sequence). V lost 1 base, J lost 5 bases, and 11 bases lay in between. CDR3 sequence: CAWSEAGRETQYF. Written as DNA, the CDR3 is TGTGCCTGGAGTGAGGCAGGGCGGGAGACCCAGTACTTC. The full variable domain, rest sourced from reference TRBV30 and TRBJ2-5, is SQTIHQWPATLVQPVGSPLSLECTVEGTSNPNLYWYRQAAGRGLQLLFYSVGIGQISSEVPQNLSASRPQDRQFILSSKKLLLSDSGFYLCAWSEAGRETQYFGPGTRLLVL.

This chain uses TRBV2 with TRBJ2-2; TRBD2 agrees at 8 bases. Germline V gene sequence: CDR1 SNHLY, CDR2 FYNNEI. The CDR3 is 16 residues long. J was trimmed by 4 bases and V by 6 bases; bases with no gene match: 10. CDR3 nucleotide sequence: TGTGCCAGCAGCGCCCCGGGACTAGGAGGCACCGGGGAGCTGTTTTTT. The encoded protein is CASSAPGLGGTGELFF.

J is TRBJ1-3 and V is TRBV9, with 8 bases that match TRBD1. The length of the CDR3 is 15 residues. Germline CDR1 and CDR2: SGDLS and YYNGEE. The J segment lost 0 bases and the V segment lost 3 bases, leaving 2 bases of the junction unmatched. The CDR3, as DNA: TGTGCCAGCAGCGCGACAGGGGTCTCTGGAAACACCATATATTTT. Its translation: CASSATGVSGNTIYF.

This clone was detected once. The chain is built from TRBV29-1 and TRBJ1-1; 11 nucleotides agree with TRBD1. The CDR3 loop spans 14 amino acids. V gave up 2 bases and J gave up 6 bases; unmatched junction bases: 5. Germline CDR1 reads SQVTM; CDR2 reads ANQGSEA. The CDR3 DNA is TGCAGCGTTGAACCGCCGGGACAGGGGGCTGAAGCTTTCTTT. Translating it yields CSVEPPGQGAEAFF.

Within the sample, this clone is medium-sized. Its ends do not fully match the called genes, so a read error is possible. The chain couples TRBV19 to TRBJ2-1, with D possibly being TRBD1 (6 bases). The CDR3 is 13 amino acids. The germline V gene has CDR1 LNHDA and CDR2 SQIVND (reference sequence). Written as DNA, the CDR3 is TGTGCCAGTAGTATAGCTTGGGCAGGGGTTCTGGTCTTC. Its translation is CASSIAWAGVLVF. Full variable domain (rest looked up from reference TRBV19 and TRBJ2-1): DGGITQSPKYLFRKEGQNVTLSCEQNLNHDAMYWYRQDPGQGLRLIYYSQIVNDFQKGDIAEGYSVSREKKESFPLTVTSAQKNPTAFYLCASSIAWAGVLVFGPGTRLTVL.

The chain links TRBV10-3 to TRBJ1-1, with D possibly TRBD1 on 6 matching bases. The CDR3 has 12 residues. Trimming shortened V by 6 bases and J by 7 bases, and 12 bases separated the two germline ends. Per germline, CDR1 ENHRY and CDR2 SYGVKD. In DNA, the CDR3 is TGTGCCATCAGCCCAGACAGGATTGAAGCTTTCTTT. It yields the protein CAISPDRIEAFF.

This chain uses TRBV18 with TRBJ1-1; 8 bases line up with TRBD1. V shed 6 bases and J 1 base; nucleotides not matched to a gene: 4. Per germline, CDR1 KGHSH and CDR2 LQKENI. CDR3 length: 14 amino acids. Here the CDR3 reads CASSLGQANTEAFF. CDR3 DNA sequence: TGTGCCAGCTCCCTGGGACAGGCGAACACTGAAGCTTTCTTT.

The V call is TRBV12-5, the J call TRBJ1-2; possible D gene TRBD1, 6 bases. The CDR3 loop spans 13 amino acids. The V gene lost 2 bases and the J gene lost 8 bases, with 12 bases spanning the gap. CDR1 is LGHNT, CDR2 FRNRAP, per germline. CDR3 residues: CASGLPQGRGYTF. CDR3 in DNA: TGTGCTAGTGGTTTGCCACAGGGTCGAGGCTACACCTTC.

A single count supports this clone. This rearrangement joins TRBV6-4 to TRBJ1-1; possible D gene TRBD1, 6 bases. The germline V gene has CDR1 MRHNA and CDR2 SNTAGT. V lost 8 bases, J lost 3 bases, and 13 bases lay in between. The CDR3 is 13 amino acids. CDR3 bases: TGTGCCAGCCGACAGGAACGAGACACTGAAGCTTTCTTT. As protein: CASRQERDTEAFF.

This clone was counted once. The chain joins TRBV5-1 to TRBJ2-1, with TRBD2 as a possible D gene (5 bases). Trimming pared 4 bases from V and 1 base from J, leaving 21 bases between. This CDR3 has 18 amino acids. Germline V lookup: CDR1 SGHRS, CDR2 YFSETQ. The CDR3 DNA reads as TGCGCCAGCAGCCCCCGTGGGTCCGGTCCGGGGTCCTACAATGAGCAGTTCTTC. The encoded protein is CASSPRGSGPGSYNEQFF.

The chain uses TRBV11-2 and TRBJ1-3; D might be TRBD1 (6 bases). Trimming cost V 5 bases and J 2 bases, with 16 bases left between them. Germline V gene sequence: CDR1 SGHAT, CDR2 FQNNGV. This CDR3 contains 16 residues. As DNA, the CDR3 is TGTGCCAGCAGCCCAAACCCACAGGGAGCTGGAAACACCATATATTTT. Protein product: CASSPNPQGAGNTIYF. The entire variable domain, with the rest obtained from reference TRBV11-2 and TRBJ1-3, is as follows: EAGVAQSPRYKIIEKRQSVAFWCNPISGHATLYWYQQILGQGPKLLIQFQNNGVVDDSQLPKDRFSAERLKGVDSTLKIQPAKLEDSAVYLCASSPNPQGAGNTIYFGEGSWLTVV.